This T cell receptor (beta chain) is from a study of blood T cell repertoires in COVID-19. Clones were sequenced by immunoSEQ multiplex PCR, and TCRdb holds only the in-frame ones, with some missing. Of fewer than 30,000 clones listed, roughly 88% are singletons. The source of this sequence is an elderly woman with COVID-19, enrolled during active disease. Sequencing was performed on peripheral blood.

The CDR3 region is CASSLDGGPSSGANVLTF. As DNA, the CDR3 is TGTGCCAGCAGCTTAGACGGAGGCCCGAGCTCTGGGGCCAACGTCCTGACTTTC. The chain carries TRBV7-2 and TRBJ2-6; tentatively, D is TRBD2 (5 bases). Germline-derived CDR1 and CDR2 are SGHTA and FQGNSA. V lost 1 base and J lost 0, with 13 bases in between. The CDR3 extends over 18 amino acids.